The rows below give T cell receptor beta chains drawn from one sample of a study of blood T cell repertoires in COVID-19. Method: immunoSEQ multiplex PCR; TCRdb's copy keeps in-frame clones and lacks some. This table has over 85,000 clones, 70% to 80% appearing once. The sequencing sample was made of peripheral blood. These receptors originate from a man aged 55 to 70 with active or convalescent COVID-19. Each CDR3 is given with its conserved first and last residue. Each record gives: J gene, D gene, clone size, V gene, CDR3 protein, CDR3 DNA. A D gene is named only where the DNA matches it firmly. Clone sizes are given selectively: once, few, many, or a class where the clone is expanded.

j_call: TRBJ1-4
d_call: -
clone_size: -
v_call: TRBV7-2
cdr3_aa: CASSRDPLNEKLFF
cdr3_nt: TGTGCCAGCAGTAGAGATCCTCTTAATGAAAAACTGTTTTTT

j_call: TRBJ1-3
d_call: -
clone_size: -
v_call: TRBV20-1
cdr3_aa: CSASAELPGNTIYF
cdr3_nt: TGCAGTGCTAGTGCGGAGTTACCTGGAAACACCATATATTTT

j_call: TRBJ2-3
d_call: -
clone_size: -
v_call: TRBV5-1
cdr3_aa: CASSQGGSDTQYF
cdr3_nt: TGCGCCAGCAGCCAAGGGGGATCAGATACGCAGTATTTT

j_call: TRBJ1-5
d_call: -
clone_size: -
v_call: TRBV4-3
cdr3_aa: CASSQVVGRNQPQHF
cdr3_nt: TGCGCCAGCAGCCAAGTGGTGGGGCGGAATCAGCCCCAGCATTTT

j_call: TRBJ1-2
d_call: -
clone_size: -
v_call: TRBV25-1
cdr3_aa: CASSVEVGSKHYGYTF
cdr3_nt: TGTGCCAGCAGTGTCGAAGTGGGCAGTAAACACTATGGCTACACCTTC

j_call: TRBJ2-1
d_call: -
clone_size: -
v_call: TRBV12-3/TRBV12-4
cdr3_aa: CASSWGGSNEQFF
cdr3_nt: TGTGCCAGCAGTTGGGGGGGCAGCAATGAGCAGTTCTTC

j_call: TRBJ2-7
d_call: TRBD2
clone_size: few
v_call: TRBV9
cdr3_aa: CASSVGGLAGEQYF
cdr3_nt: TGTGCCAGCAGCGTAGGAGGACTAGCGGGCGAGCAGTACTTC

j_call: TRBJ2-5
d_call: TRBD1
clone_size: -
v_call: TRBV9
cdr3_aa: CASSRQGGETQYF
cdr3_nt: TGTGCCAGCAGTCGACAGGGTGGAGAGACCCAGTACTTC

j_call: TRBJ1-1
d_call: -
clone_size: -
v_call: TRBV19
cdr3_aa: CASSIRGTGNTEAFF
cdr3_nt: TGTGCCAGTAGTATTCGCGGGACCGGGAACACTGAAGCTTTCTTT

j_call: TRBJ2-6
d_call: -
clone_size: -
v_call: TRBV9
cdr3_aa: CASSPGLLSGANVLTF
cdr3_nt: TGTGCCAGCAGCCCGGGACTTCTCTCTGGGGCCAACGTCCTGACTTTC

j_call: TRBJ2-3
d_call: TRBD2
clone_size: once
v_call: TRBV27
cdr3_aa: CASNKLAGLTDTQYF
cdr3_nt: TGTGCCAGCAACAAACTAGCGGGCCTCACAGATACGCAGTATTTT

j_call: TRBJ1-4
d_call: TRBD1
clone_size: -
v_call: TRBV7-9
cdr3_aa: CASSQGQGVNEKLFF
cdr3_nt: TGTGCCAGCAGCCAGGGACAGGGAGTAAATGAAAAACTGTTTTTT

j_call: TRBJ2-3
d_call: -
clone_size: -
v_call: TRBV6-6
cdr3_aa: CASSYLRDDTQYF
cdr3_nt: TGTGCCAGCAGTTACTTGAGGGATGATACGCAGTATTTT

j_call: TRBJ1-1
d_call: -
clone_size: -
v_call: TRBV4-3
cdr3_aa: CASSQEAGGFTEAFF
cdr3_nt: TGCGCCAGCAGCCAAGAAGCGGGTGGCTTCACTGAAGCTTTCTTT

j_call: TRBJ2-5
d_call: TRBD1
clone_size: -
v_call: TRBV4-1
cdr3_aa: CASSQSPPKTTGQETQYF
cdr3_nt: TGCGCCAGCAGCCAGAGCCCGCCGAAGACGACAGGGCAGGAGACCCAGTACTTC

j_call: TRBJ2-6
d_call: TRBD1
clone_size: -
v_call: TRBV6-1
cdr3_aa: CASSEGQTGANVLTF
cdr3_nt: TGTGCCAGCAGTGAGGGACAGACTGGGGCCAACGTCCTGACTTTC

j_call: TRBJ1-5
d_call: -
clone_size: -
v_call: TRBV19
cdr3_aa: CASSKRIQEPQHF
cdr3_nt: TGTGCCAGTAGTAAACGTATACAAGAGCCCCAGCATTTT

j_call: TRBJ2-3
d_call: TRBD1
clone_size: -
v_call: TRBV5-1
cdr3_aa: CASSPPSGQLLRDTQYF
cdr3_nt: TGCGCCAGCAGCCCCCCTTCGGGACAGTTACTACGAGATACGCAGTATTTT

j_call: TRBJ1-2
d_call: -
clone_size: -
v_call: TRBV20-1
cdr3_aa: CSARETRGYTF
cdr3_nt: TGCAGTGCTAGAGAGACCAGGGGCTACACCTTC

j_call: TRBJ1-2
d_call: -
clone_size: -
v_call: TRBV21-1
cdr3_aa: CAMPPGQGTDYGYTF
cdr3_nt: TGTGCCATGCCCCCCGGACAGGGAACTGACTATGGCTACACCTTC

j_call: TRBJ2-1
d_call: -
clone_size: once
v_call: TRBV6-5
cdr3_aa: CATQGSYNEQFF
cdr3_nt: TGTGCCACCCAGGGCTCCTACAATGAGCAGTTCTTC

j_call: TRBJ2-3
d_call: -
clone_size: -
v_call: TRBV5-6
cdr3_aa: CASSLGGQFTDTQYF
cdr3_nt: TGTGCCAGCAGCTTGGGAGGACAGTTCACAGATACGCAGTATTTT

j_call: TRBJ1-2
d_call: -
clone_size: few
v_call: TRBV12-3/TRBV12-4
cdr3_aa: CASSPGGFYGYTF
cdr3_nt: TGTGCCAGCAGTCCAGGAGGATTCTATGGCTACACCTTC

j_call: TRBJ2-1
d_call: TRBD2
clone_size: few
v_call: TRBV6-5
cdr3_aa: CASSYGLAGAYEQFF
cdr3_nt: TGTGCCAGCAGTTACGGGCTAGCGGGAGCCTATGAGCAGTTCTTC

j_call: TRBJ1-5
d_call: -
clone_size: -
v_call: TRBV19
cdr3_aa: CASSAGASQRSQHF
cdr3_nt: TGTGCCAGTAGTGCAGGGGCATCCCAAAGGTCCCAGCATTTT

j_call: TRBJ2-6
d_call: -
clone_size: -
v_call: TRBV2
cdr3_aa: CASSETGISGANVLTF
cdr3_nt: TGTGCCAGCAGTGAAACAGGGATCTCTGGGGCCAACGTCCTGACTTTC

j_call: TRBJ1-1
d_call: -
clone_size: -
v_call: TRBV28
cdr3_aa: CASSLLGTLNTEAFF
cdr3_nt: TGTGCCAGCAGTTTATTGGGGACACTGAACACTGAAGCTTTCTTT

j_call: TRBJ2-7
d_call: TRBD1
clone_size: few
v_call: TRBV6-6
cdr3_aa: CASSYEGARREQYF
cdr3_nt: TGTGCCAGCAGTTACGAGGGGGCTAGGAGGGAGCAGTACTTC

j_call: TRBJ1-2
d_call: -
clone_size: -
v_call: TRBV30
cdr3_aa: CAWSPEQGVYTF
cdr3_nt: TGTGCCTGGAGCCCTGAACAGGGCGTCTACACCTTC

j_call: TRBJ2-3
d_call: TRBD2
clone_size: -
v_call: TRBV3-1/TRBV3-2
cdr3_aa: CASRIGGGPTDTQYF
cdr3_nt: TGTGCTAGCAGGATTGGGGGAGGGCCGACAGATACGCAGTATTTT

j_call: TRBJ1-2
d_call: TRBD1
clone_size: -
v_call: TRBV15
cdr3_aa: CATSTPGGNYGYTF
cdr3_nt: TGTGCCACCAGCACCCCAGGGGGCAACTATGGCTACACCTTC

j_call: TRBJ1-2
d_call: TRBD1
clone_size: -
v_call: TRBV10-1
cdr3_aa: CASPHTGGGGYTF
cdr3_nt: TGCGCCAGCCCCCACACAGGGGGCGGGGGCTACACCTTC

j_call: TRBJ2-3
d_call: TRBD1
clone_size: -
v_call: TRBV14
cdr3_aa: CASSRTGYTDTQYF
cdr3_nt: TGTGCCAGCAGTCGGACAGGTTACACAGATACGCAGTATTTT

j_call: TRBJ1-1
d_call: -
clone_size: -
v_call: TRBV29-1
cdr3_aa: CSVLINRKAFF
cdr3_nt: TGCAGCGTTCTAATAAACAGGAAAGCTTTCTTT

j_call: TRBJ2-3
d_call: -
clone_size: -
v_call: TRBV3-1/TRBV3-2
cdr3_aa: CASSQDTVTDTQYF
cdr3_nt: TGTGCCAGCAGCCAAGACACAGTCACAGATACGCAGTATTTT

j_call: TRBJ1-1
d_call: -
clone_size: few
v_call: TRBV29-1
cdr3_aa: CSSYRGLMNTEAFF
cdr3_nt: TGCAGCTCATACCGGGGACTCATGAACACTGAAGCTTTCTTT

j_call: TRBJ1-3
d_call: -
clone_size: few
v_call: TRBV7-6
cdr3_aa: CASSLGGLLGNTIYF
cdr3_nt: TGTGCCAGCAGCTTAGGCGGGCTTCTGGGCAACACCATATATTTT

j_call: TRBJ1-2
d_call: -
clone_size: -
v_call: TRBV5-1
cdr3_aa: CASSIDRGNYGYTF
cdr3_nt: TGCGCCAGCAGCATCGACAGAGGCAACTATGGCTACACCTTC

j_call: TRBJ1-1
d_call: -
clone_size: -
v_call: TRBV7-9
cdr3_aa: CASSPLGTQNTEAFF
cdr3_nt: TGTGCCAGCAGCCCCTTGGGGACACAGAACACTGAAGCTTTCTTT

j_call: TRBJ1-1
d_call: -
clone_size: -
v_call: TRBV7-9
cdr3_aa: CASSAAGNTEAFF
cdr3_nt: TGTGCCAGCAGCGCCGCAGGGAACACTGAAGCTTTCTTT

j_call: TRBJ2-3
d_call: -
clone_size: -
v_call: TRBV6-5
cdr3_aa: CASSRTRQGTDTQYF
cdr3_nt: TGTGCCAGCAGTCGGACGCGACAGGGCACAGATACGCAGTATTTT

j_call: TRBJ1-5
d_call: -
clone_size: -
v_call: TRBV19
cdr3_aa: CASSVRDAGNQPQHF
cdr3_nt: TGTGCCAGTAGTGTGCGGGACGCCGGCAATCAGCCCCAGCATTTT

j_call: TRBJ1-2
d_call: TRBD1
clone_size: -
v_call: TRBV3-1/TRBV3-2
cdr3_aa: CASSHRDRVNYGYTF
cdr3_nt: TGTGCCAGCAGCCATAGGGACAGGGTGAACTATGGCTACACCTTC

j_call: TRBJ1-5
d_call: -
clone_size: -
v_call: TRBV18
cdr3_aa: CASSAREAQPQHF
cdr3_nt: TGTGCCAGCTCAGCGAGGGAGGCTCAGCCCCAGCATTTT

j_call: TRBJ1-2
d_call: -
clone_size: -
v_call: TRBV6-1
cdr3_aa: CASSEVVPPTLGYTF
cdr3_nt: TGTGCCAGCAGTGAAGTAGTTCCCCCAACCTTGGGCTACACCTTC

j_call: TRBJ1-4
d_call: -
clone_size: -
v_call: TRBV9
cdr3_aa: CASSMAVGANEKLFF
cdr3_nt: TGTGCCAGCAGCATGGCAGTAGGGGCTAATGAAAAACTGTTTTTT

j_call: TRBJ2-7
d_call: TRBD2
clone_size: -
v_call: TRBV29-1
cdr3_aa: CSVLTWTSGNEQYF
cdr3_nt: TGCAGCGTTCTTACTTGGACTAGCGGGAACGAGCAGTACTTC

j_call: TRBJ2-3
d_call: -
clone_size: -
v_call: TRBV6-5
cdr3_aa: CASRPGGDTQYF
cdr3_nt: TGTGCCAGCAGACCCGGAGGAGATACGCAGTATTTT

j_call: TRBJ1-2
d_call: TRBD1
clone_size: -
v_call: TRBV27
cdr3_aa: CASSLRQGDYGYTF
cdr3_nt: TGTGCCAGCAGTTTACGACAGGGGGACTATGGCTACACCTTC

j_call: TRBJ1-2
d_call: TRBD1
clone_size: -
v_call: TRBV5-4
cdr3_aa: CASSRTGSLGGYTF
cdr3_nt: TGTGCCAGCAGCCGGACAGGTAGTCTCGGGGGCTACACCTTC

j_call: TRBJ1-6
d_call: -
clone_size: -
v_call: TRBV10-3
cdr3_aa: CAISAQTDSPLHF
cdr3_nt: TGTGCCATCAGTGCACAGACGGATTCACCCCTCCACTTT

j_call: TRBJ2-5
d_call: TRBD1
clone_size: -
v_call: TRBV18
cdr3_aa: CASSPTQGAGETQYF
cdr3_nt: TGTGCCAGCTCCCCAACTCAGGGGGCAGGAGAGACCCAGTACTTC

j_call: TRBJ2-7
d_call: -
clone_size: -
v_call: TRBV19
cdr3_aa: CASRQNYEQYF
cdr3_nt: TGTGCCAGTAGACAGAACTACGAGCAGTACTTC

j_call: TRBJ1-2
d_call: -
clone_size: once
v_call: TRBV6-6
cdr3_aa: CASSFPPDSPYNGYTF
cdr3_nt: TGTGCCAGCAGTTTCCCACCGGACAGCCCCTATAACGGCTACACCTTC

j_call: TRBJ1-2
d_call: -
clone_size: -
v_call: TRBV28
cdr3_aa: CASSLQAFGQEGGYTF
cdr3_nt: TGTGCCAGCAGTTTACAAGCTTTCGGGCAGGAGGGCGGCTACACCTTC